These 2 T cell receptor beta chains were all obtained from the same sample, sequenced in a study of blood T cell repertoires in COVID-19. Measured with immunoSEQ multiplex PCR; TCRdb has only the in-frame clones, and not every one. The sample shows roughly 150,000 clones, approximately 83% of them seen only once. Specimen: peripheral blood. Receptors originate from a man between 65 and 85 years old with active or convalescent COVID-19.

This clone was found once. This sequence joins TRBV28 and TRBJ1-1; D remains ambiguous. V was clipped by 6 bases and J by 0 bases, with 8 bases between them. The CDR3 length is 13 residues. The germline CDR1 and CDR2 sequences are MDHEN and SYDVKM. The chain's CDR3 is CASRERMNTEAFF. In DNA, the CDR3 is TGTGCCAGCAGGGAGAGAATGAACACTGAAGCTTTCTTT.

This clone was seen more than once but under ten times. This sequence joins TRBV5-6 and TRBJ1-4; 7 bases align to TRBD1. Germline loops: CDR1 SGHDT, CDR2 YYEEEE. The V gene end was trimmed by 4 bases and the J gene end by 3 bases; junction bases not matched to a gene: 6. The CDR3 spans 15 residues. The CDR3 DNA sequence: TGTGCCAGCAGCACCAGACAGGGTTCTAATGAAAAACTGTTTTTT. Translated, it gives CASSTRQGSNEKLFF. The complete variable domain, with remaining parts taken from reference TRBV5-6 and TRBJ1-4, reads DAGVTQSPTHLIKTRGQQVTLRCSPKSGHDTVSWYQQALGQGPQFIFQYYEEEERQRGNFPDRFSGHQFPNYSSELNVNALLLGDSALYLCASSTRQGSNEKLFFGSGTQLSVL.